The source of this TCR beta chain is a study of response to subunit inactivated influenza vaccine. TCRdb re-called the RT-PCR reads with MiXCR, one entry per CDR3 protein. Of 180,000 or so distinct CDR3 sequences listed, more than 10% are singletons. Germline CDR1 reads MNHNS; CDR2 reads SASEGT. CDR3 length: 14 amino acids. Deletions cut 6 bases from V and 0 bases from J, with 11 bases between. There are a few counts of this clonotype. This sample was shared with a second study, whose subject was T cells expressing NK-cell markers. From that second work: Synthesis of TCR beta cDNA relied on 5'RACE template switching carrying UMIs. Sorted CD3+CD56+NKG2C+, CD3+CD56+NKG2C- and CD3+CD56-NKG2C+ T-cell subsets were beta-chain profiled. The sequencing cohort of eight donors included seven HCMV-seropositive individuals and one seronegative individual.

Sequenced here: CD8+ T cells sorted from PBMCs, sampled roughly 12 days after vaccination. The chain carries TRBV6-1 and TRBJ1-1; possible D gene TRBD1, 5 bases. This TCR came from a man aged 45-65 years who received an inactivated influenza vaccine. The CDR3 DNA sequence: TGTGCCAGCAGGACAGTACTCATGAACACTGAAGCTTTCTTT. This encodes CASRTVLMNTEAFF.